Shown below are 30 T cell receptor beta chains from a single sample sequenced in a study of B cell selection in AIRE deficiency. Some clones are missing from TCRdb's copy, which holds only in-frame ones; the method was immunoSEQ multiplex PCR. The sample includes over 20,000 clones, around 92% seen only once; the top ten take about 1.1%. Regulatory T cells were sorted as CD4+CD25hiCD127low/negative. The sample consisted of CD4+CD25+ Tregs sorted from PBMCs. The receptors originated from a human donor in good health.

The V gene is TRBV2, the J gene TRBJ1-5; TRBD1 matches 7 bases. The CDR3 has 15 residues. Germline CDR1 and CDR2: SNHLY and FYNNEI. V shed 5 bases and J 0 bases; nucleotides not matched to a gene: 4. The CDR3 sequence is CASSRQGYSNQPQHF. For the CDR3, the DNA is TGTGCCAGCAGTAGACAGGGTTATAGCAATCAGCCCCAGCATTTT.

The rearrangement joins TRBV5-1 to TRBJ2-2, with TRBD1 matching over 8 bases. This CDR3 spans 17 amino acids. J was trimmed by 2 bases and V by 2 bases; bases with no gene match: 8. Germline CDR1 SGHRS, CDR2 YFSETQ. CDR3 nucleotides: TGCGCCAGCAGCTTTTTCGTGCAGGGGGCAAACACCGGGGAGCTGTTTTTT. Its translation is CASSFFVQGANTGELFF. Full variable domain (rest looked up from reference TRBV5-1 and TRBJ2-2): KAGVTQTPRYLIKTRGQQVTLSCSPISGHRSVSWYQQTPGQGLQFLFEYFSETQRNKGNFPGRFSGRQFSNSRSEMNVSTLELGDSALYLCASSFFVQGANTGELFFGEGSRLTVL.

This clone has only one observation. CDR3 protein: CASSQAQGLGAGELFF. The CDR3 nucleotides are TGTGCCAGCAGCCAAGCGCAGGGTTTGGGTGCCGGGGAGCTGTTTTTT. The chain recombines TRBV14 with TRBJ2-2, with D tentatively TRBD1 (5 bases). CDR1 and CDR2 (germline): SGHDN, FVKESK. The CDR3 contains 16 residues. V lost 1 base, J lost 6 bases, and 15 bases lay in between.

The CDR3 here is CASSYSFGAGNTIYF. CDR3 bases: TGTGCCAGCAGTTACTCCTTTGGAGCTGGAAACACCATATATTTT. The chain is built from TRBV6-5 and TRBJ1-3, with D unclear. V was trimmed by 0 bases and J by 2 bases, leaving 8 bases between them. Germline assignment: CDR1 MNHEY and CDR2 SVGAGI. There are 15 residues in the CDR3.

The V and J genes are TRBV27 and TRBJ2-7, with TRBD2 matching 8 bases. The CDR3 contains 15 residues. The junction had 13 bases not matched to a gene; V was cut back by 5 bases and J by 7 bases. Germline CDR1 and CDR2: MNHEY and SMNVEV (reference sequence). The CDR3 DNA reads TGTGCCAGCAGTACCTTAGCGGGGTACGTCGGTGAGCAGTACTTC. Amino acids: CASSTLAGYVGEQYF.

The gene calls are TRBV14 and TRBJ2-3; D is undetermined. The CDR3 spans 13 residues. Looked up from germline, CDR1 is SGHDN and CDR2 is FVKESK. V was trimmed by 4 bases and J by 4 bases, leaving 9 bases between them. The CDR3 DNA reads TGTGCCAGCAGCCCCATGGGCGCAGATACGCAGTATTTT. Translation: CASSPMGADTQYF.

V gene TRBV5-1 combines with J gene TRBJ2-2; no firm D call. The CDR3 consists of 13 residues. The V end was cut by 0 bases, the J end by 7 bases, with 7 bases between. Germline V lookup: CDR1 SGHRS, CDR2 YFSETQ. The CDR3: CASSLGWDGELFF. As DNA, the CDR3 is TGCGCCAGCAGCTTGGGTTGGGACGGGGAGCTGTTTTTT.

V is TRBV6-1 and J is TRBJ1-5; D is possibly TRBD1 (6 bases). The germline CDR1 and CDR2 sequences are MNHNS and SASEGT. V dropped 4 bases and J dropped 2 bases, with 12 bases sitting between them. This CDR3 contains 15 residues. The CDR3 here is CASSVQGGGNQPQHF. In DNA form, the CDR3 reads TGTGCCAGCAGTGTACAGGGTGGGGGCAATCAGCCCCAGCATTTT.

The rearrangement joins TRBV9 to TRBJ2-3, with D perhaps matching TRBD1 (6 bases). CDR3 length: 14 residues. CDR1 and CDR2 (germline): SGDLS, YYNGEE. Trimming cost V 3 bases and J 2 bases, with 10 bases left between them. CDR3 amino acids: CASSAGQNTDTQYF. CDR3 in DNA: TGTGCCAGCAGCGCAGGACAGAACACAGATACGCAGTATTTT. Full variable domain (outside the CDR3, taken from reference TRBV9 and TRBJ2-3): DSGVTQTPKHLITATGQRVTLRCSPRSGDLSVYWYQQSLDQGLQFLIQYYNGEERAKGNILERFSAQQFPDLHSELNLSSLELGDSALYFCASSAGQNTDTQYFGPGTRLTVL.

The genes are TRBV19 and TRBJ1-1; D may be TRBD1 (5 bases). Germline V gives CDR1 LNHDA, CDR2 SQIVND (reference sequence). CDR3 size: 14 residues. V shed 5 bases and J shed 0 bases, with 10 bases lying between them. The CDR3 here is CASSRSGLNTEAFF. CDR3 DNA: TGTGCCAGTAGTCGGTCAGGGCTGAACACTGAAGCTTTCTTT.

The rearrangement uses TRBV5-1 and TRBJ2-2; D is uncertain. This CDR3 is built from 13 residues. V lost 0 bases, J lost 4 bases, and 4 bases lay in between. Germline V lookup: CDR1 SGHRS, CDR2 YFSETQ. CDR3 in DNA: TGCGCCAGCAGCTTGGATGGCACCGGGGAGCTGTTTTTT. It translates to CASSLDGTGELFF.

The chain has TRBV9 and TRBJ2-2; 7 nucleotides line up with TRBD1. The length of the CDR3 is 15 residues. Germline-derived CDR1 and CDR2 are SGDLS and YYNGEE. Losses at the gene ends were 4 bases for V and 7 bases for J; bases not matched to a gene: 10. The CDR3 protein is CASSRQGPLVGELFF. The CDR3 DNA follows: TGTGCCAGCAGCCGACAGGGCCCCTTGGTCGGGGAGCTGTTTTTT. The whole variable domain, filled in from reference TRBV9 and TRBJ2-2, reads DSGVTQTPKHLITATGQRVTLRCSPRSGDLSVYWYQQSLDQGLQFLIQYYNGEERAKGNILERFSAQQFPDLHSELNLSSLELGDSALYFCASSRQGPLVGELFFGEGSRLTVL.

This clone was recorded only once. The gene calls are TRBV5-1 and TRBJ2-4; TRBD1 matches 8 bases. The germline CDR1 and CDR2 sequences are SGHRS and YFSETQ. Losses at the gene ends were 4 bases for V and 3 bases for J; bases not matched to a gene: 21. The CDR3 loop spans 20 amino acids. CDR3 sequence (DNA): TGCGCCAGCAGCCCCCGGACTATAGCTCAGGGGGCGCCCCACAAAAACATTCAGTACTTC. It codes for CASSPRTIAQGAPHKNIQYF.

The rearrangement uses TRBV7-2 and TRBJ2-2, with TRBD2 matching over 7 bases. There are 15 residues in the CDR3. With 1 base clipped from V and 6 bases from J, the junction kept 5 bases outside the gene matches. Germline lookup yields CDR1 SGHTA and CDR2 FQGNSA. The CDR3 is CASSLEVAGAGELFF. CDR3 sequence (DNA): TGTGCCAGCAGCTTAGAAGTTGCGGGGGCCGGGGAGCTGTTTTTT.

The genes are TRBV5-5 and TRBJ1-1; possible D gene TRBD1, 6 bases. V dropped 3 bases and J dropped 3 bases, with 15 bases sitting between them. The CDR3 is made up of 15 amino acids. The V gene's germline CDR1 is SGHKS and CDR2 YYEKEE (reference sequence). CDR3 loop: CASSSRGGRDTEAFF. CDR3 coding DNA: TGTGCCAGCAGCTCCAGGGGTGGGAGGGACACTGAAGCTTTCTTT.

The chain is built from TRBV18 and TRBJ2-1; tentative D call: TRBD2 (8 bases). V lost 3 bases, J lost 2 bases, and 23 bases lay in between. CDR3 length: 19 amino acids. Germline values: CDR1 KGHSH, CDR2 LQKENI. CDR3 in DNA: TGTGCCAGCTCACCCCGACGAGCGGGGGAACAGGGGACCTACAATGAGCAGTTCTTC. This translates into CASSPRRAGEQGTYNEQFF.

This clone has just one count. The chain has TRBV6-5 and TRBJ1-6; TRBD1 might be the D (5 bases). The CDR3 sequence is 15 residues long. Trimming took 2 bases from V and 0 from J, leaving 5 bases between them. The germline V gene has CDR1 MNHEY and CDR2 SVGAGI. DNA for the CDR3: TGTGCCAGCAGTTACGGGGGCTCCTATAATTCACCCCTCCACTTT. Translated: CASSYGGSYNSPLHF.

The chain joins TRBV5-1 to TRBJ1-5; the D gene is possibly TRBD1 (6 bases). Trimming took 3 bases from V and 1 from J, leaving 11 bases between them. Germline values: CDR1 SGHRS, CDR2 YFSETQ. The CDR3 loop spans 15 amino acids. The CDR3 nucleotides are TGCGCCAGCAGCTCGGACAGTTTCAGCAATCAGCCCCAGCATTTT. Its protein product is CASSSDSFSNQPQHF. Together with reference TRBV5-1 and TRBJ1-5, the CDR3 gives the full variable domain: KAGVTQTPRYLIKTRGQQVTLSCSPISGHRSVSWYQQTPGQGLQFLFEYFSETQRNKGNFPGRFSGRQFSNSRSEMNVSTLELGDSALYLCASSSDSFSNQPQHFGDGTRLSIL.

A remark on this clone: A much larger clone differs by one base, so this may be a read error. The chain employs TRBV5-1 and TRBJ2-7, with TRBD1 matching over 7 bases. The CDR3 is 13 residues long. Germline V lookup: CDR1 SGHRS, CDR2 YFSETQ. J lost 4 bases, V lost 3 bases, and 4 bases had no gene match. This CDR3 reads CASSSGQLYEQYF. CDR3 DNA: TGCGCCAGCAGCTCGGGACAGCTTTACGAGCAGTACTTC. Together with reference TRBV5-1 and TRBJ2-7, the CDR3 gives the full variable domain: KAGVTQTPRYLIKTRGQQVTLSCSPISGHRSVSWYQQTPGQGLQFLFEYFSETQRNKGNFPGRFSGRQFSNSRSEMNVSTLELGDSALYLCASSSGQLYEQYFGPGTRLTVT.

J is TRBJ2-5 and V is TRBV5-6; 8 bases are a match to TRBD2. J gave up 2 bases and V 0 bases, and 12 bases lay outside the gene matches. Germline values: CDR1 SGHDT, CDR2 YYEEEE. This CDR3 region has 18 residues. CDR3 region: CASSLVRAGGGLQETQYF. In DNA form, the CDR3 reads TGTGCCAGCAGCTTGGTTAGGGCTGGCGGGGGGTTGCAAGAGACCCAGTACTTC.

CDR3 bases: TGTGCCAGCAGCGGCCAGGGCTCGCCTTACACCGGGGAGCTGTTTTTT. Protein product: CASSGQGSPYTGELFF. The chain carries TRBV9 and TRBJ2-2; TRBD1 is a possible D gene (5 bases). The CDR3 runs to 16 residues. V lost 3 bases, J lost 3 bases, and 15 bases lay in between. From germline, CDR1 is SGDLS and CDR2 YYNGEE. Complete variable domain (other parts from reference TRBV9 and TRBJ2-2): DSGVTQTPKHLITATGQRVTLRCSPRSGDLSVYWYQQSLDQGLQFLIQYYNGEERAKGNILERFSAQQFPDLHSELNLSSLELGDSALYFCASSGQGSPYTGELFFGEGSRLTVL.

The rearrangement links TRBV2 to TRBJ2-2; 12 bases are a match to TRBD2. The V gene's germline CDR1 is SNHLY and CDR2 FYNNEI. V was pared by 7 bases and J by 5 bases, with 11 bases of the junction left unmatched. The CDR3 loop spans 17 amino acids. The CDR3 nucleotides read TGTGCCAGCAATCGCCCTAGCGGGGGGGCGGTGACCGGGGAGCTGTTTTTT. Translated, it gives CASNRPSGGAVTGELFF.

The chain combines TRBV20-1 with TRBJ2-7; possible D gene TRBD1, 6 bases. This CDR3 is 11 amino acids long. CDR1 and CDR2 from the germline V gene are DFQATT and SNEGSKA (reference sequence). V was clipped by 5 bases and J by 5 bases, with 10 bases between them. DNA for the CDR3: TGCAGTGCTTCAGGGGCGGACGAGCAGTACTTC. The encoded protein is CSASGADEQYF.

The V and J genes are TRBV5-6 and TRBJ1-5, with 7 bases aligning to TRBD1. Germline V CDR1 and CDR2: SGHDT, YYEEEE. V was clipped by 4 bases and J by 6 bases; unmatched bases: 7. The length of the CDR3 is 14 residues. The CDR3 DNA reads TGTGCCAGCAGCCACAGGGGTCGAAGTCAGCCCCAGCATTTT. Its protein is CASSHRGRSQPQHF.

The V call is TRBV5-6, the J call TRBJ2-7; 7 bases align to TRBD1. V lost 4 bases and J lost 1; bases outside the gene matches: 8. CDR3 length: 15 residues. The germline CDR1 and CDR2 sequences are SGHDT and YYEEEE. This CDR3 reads CASSPRTGLSYEQYF. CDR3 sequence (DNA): TGTGCCAGCAGCCCCAGGACAGGTCTTTCCTACGAGCAGTACTTC. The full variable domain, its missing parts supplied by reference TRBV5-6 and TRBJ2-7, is DAGVTQSPTHLIKTRGQQVTLRCSPKSGHDTVSWYQQALGQGPQFIFQYYEEEERQRGNFPDRFSGHQFPNYSSELNVNALLLGDSALYLCASSPRTGLSYEQYFGPGTRLTVT.

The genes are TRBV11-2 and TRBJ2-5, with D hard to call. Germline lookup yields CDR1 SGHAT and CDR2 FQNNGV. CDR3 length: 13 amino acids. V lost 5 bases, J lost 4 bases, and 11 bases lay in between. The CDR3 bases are TGTGCCAGCAGCCCCCATAACCCAGAGACCCAGTACTTC. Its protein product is CASSPHNPETQYF. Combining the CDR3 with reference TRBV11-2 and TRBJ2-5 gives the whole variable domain EAGVAQSPRYKIIEKRQSVAFWCNPISGHATLYWYQQILGQGPKLLIQFQNNGVVDDSQLPKDRFSAERLKGVDSTLKIQPAKLEDSAVYLCASSPHNPETQYFGPGTRLLVL.

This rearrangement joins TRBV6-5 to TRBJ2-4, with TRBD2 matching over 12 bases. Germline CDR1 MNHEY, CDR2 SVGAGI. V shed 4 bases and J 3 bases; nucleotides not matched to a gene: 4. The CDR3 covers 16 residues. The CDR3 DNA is TGTGCCAGCAGTTCGACTAGCGGGGGCCGCAAAAACATTCAGTACTTC. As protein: CASSSTSGGRKNIQYF.

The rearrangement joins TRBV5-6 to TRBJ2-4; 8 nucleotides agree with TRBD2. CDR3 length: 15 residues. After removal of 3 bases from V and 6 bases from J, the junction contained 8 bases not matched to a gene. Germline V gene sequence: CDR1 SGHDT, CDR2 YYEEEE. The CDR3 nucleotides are TGTGCCAGCAGCTCCGGGGTCAGCGGGGGAAACATTCAGTACTTC. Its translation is CASSSGVSGGNIQYF.

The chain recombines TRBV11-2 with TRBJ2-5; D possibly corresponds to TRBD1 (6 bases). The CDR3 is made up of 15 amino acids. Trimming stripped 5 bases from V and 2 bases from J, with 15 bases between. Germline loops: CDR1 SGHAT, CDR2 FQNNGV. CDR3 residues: CASSPGTRSQETQYF. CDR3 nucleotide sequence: TGTGCCAGCAGCCCGGGGACAAGGAGTCAAGAGACCCAGTACTTC.

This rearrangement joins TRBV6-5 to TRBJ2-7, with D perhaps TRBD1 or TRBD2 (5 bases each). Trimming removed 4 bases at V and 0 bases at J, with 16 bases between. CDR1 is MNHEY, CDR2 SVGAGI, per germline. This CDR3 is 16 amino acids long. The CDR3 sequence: CASSSSGTVNSYEQYF. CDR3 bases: TGTGCCAGCAGTTCCTCCGGGACGGTTAACTCCTACGAGCAGTACTTC.